This T cell receptor beta chain was found in a study of blood T cell repertoires in COVID-19. Germline loops: CDR1 MNHEY, CDR2 SVGEGT. The CDR3 totals 15 residues. The ends were cut back, 4 bases at V and 6 bases at J, with 19 bases in the middle. The data were produced by immunoSEQ multiplex PCR, yet TCRdb's version contains in-frame clones alone and is incomplete. The table records over 250,000 clones, approximately 83% of them present only once. The receptor comes from a human donor in a cohort sampled during active COVID-19. The genes are TRBV6-2 or TRBV6-3 and TRBJ2-7; maybe TRBD1 (6 bases). Material: peripheral blood. CDR3 nucleotide sequence: TGTGCCAGCAGTTTCGATGGGGGCCCCCGCTCCGAGCAGTACTTC. Protein sequence: CASSFDGGPRSEQYF.